This TCR beta chain was observed in a study of CXCR3-negative and CXCR3-positive naive CD8 T cells (dated by TCRdb to between 2018 and 2021). In terms of the full investigation: In total, some 130 million TRB reads were obtained, corresponding to roughly 1.5 +/- 0.3 million reads per library. Data from fewer than 12 donors, pooled across two independent experiments, went into the diversity and physicochemical repertoire analyses. For the TRBV-TRBJ cluster analysis, the naive subsets came from a handful of donors, while the memory cells came from 3 donors.

The listed sequencing device is NextSeq 550. The Human TCR Profiling Kit (MiLaboratory) was used to prepare UMI-labeled 5' RACE TRB cDNA libraries. The full amount of extracted RNA was used for cDNA synthesis, and the full amount of resulting cDNA was used for PCR amplification. Libraries were prepared in parallel with an identical number of PCR cycles. Per the original workflow: With a minimum of two reads required per UMI, MIGEC and MiXCR pulled out about 52,000 +/- 9,100 unique UMI-labeled TRB cDNA molecules from each library. On average, about 40,000 +/- 10,000 functional in-frame TRB CDR3 nucleotide clonotypes lacking stop codons were found per library. After downsampling to 5000 UMI-labeled TRB molecules per sample, diversity metrics, including normalized Shannon-Wiener and Chao1, were computed in VDJtools. VDJtools computed clonotype-size-weighted physicochemical properties of the central five CDR3 residues: interaction energy, strength, volume and Kidera factor 4. Following TCRdb reprocessing, every CDR3 protein sequence forms one entry, and DNA is not provided. The V and J calls here are based on TCRdb, not the publication. This sample's clone table shows about 140,000 distinct CDR3 sequences. The top ten constitute about 0.37% of the sample.

Beyond this particular receptor, the publication reports: Naive CXCR3-negative and CXCR3-positive cells from the same donor showed similar TRBV-TRBJ usage, whereas memory cells showed distinct patterns. Because surface CD5, which is linked to self-reactivity in mice, was comparable between the naive subsets, TCR interaction strength was also inferred from the physicochemical properties of TRB CDR3s. TRB CDR3s from CXCR3-positive naive cells showed higher hydrophobicity (lower Kidera factor 4), lower energy, and higher strength and volume indices than CXCR3-negative naive cells. Repertoire diversity was comparably high in both naive subsets but much lower in memory CD8+ T cells. Freshly isolated PBMCs were used for most assays because CXCR3 expression went down partially after cryopreservation.

From cysteine to phenylalanine, the CDR3 is 21 amino acids long. No DNA sequence was recorded. The CDR1 and CDR2 encoded by the germline V gene (reference sequence) are DFQATT and SNEGSKA. Regarding this clonotype: This clone's antigen is unknown.

Each CD8+ T cell subset was flow-sorted in triplicate, with some 300,000 cells per subset placed directly into RLT lysis buffer. To keep memory contaminants out, a stringent definition of naive CD8+ T cells was applied: CD45RO-CCR7+CD27+CD95-. Peripheral blood mononuclear cells were isolated from buffy coats using standard density gradient centrifugation. A FACSAria III was used to flow-sort naive CD8+ T cells into CXCR3-negative and CXCR3-positive populations. Total RNA was extracted from sorted cells using an RNeasy Mini Kit. This sequence uses TRBV20-1 and TRBJ2-2; TCRdb's D call, TRBD2, is unchecked because there is no DNA. Sequencing input: naive CXCR3+ CD8+ T cells from blood. This specimen's cell subset or site label, interpreted: CD45RO-CCR7+CD27+CD95- naive CD8+ T cells expressing CXCR3 (TNR3+). The clonotype comes from a human donor in good health. Some clones in this sample may be carry-over from other donors' samples. CDR3 region: CSARDPPTTTSGGWETGELFF.